This T cell receptor (beta chain) emerged from a study of brain metastases from non-small cell lung cancer. General study points: Expanded T-cell clones appeared in around 60% of brain metastases over primaries. Fewer infiltrating T cells were found in brain metastases than primaries. TCR repertoires overlapped largely between brain metastases and matched primaries.

As for this clone: Its antigen remains unidentified.

Profiled with immunoSEQ multiplex PCR; TCRdb holds only in-frame clones, not every one. The sample consists of more than 14,000 clones, around 86% of them appearing once. The receptor's source is a donor at least 40 years old with non-small cell lung cancer. Sample: primary lung tumor tissue.

Here the CDR3 reads CASSASGGLFNEQFF. The CDR3 DNA sequence: TGTGCCAGCAGCGCTAGCGGGGGGCTATTCAATGAGCAGTTCTTC. V and J are TRBV9 and TRBJ2-1, with 11 bases aligning to TRBD2. This CDR3 has 15 amino acids. V was clipped by 3 bases and J by 6 bases; unmatched bases: 5. Germline CDR1 reads SGDLS; CDR2 reads YYNGEE. Full variable domain (missing parts from reference TRBV9 and TRBJ2-1): DSGVTQTPKHLITATGQRVTLRCSPRSGDLSVYWYQQSLDQGLQFLIQYYNGEERAKGNILERFSAQQFPDLHSELNLSSLELGDSALYFCASSASGGLFNEQFFGPGTRLTVL.